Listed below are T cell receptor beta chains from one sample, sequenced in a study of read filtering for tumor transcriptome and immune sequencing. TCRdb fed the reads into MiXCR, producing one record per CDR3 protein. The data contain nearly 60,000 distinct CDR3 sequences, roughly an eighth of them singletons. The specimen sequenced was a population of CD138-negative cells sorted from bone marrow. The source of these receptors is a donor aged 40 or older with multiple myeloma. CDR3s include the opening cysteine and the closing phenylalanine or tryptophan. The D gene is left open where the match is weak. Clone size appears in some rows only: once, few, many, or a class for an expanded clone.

CDR3aa: CASSSPTNVGHNQPQHF; CDR3nt: TGTGCCAGCAGTTCGCCCACCAACGTCGGGCACAATCAGCCCCAGCATTTT; d_gene: .; abundance: .; v_gene: TRBV28; j_gene: TRBJ1-5
CDR3aa: CSVARQTNTGELFF; CDR3nt: TGCAGCGTTGCCCGACAGACTAACACCGGGGAGCTGTTTTTT; d_gene: .; abundance: many; v_gene: TRBV29-1; j_gene: TRBJ2-2
CDR3aa: CASRPGWGTDTQYF; CDR3nt: TGTGCCAGCAGGCCCGGGTGGGGTACAGATACGCAGTATTTT; d_gene: .; abundance: many; v_gene: TRBV12-3/TRBV12-4; j_gene: TRBJ2-3
CDR3aa: CASSPLGRETQYF; CDR3nt: TGTGCCAGCAGCCCGCTCGGGCGGGAGACCCAGTACTTC; d_gene: .; abundance: many; v_gene: TRBV7-2; j_gene: TRBJ2-5
CDR3aa: CASSFERVDEQFF; CDR3nt: TGTGCCAGCTCATTCGAGCGGGTCGATGAGCAGTTCTTC; d_gene: .; abundance: many; v_gene: TRBV18; j_gene: TRBJ2-1
CDR3aa: CASSKPPGQERTGELFF; CDR3nt: TGTGCCAGCAGCAAACCCCCGGGACAGGAGCGGACCGGGGAGCTGTTTTTT; d_gene: TRBD1; abundance: many; v_gene: TRBV7-9; j_gene: TRBJ2-2
CDR3aa: CSARESELPVEQYF; CDR3nt: TGCAGTGCTAGAGAGTCAGAACTTCCGGTCGAGCAGTACTTC; d_gene: .; abundance: many; v_gene: TRBV20-1; j_gene: TRBJ2-7
CDR3aa: CASTRLAGGTGELFF; CDR3nt: TGTGCCAGCACCCGACTAGCGGGGGGCACCGGGGAGCTGTTTTTT; d_gene: TRBD2; abundance: many; v_gene: TRBV11-2; j_gene: TRBJ2-2
CDR3aa: CASSTGTSGGNEQFF; CDR3nt: TGTGCCAGCAGCACGGGGACTAGCGGGGGGAATGAGCAGTTCTTC; d_gene: TRBD2; abundance: many; v_gene: TRBV7-3; j_gene: TRBJ2-1
CDR3aa: CASSAPRIAGAKNTNQETQYF; CDR3nt: TGTGCCAGCAGCGCCCCTCGGATAGCGGGGGCCAAAAACACAAACCAAGAGACCCAGTACTTC; d_gene: TRBD2; abundance: few; v_gene: TRBV9; j_gene: TRBJ2-5
CDR3aa: CASSPQNTGELFF; CDR3nt: TGTGCCAGCTCACCTCAAAACACCGGGGAGCTGTTTTTT; d_gene: .; abundance: .; v_gene: TRBV18; j_gene: TRBJ2-2
CDR3aa: CASSTPGQGNTGELFF; CDR3nt: TGTGCCAGCAGCACGCCGGGACAGGGGAACACCGGGGAGCTGTTTTTT; d_gene: TRBD1; abundance: many; v_gene: TRBV7-3; j_gene: TRBJ2-2
CDR3aa: CSVEVQGKNIQYF; CDR3nt: TGCAGCGTTGAAGTTCAGGGAAAAAACATTCAGTACTTC; d_gene: .; abundance: many; v_gene: TRBV29-1; j_gene: TRBJ2-4
CDR3aa: CATSGTSGRRTGELFF; CDR3nt: TGTGCCACCAGTGGGACTAGCGGGAGAAGGACCGGGGAGCTGTTTTTT; d_gene: TRBD2; abundance: many; v_gene: TRBV24-1; j_gene: TRBJ2-2
CDR3aa: CASTTSNEKLFF; CDR3nt: TGTGCCAGCACTACCAGTAATGAAAAACTGTTTTTT; d_gene: .; abundance: many; v_gene: TRBV2; j_gene: TRBJ1-4
CDR3aa: CASSLLPSRNGELFF; CDR3nt: TGTGCCAGCAGCCTCCTCCCTTCGCGGAACGGGGAGCTGTTTTTT; d_gene: .; abundance: many; v_gene: TRBV7-3; j_gene: TRBJ2-2
CDR3aa: CASSPVRNTGELFF; CDR3nt: TGTGCCAGCAGCCCCGTGAGAAACACCGGGGAGCTGTTTTTT; d_gene: .; abundance: many; v_gene: TRBV11-2; j_gene: TRBJ2-2
CDR3aa: CASSGDRAEKLFF; CDR3nt: TGTGCCAGTAGTGGGGACCGGGCGGAAAAACTGTTTTTT; d_gene: .; abundance: many; v_gene: TRBV19; j_gene: TRBJ1-4
CDR3aa: CASSPRGVLTQPQHF; CDR3nt: TGTGCCAGCAGTCCGAGGGGAGTCCTGACTCAGCCCCAGCATTTT; d_gene: .; abundance: few; v_gene: TRBV6-5; j_gene: TRBJ1-5
CDR3aa: CASSSRDGVIGMNTEAFF; CDR3nt: TGTGCCAGCAGTTCCCGGGACGGAGTTATCGGCATGAACACTGAAGCTTTCTTT; d_gene: .; abundance: many; v_gene: TRBV27; j_gene: TRBJ1-1
CDR3aa: CASSRDPGSTDTQYF; CDR3nt: TGCGCCAGCAGCCGCGACCCAGGGAGCACAGATACGCAGTATTTT; d_gene: .; abundance: many; v_gene: TRBV5-1; j_gene: TRBJ2-3
CDR3aa: CASSNPTETGELFF; CDR3nt: TGTGCCAGTAGTAATCCGACAGAGACCGGGGAGCTGTTTTTT; d_gene: .; abundance: .; v_gene: TRBV19; j_gene: TRBJ2-2
CDR3aa: CASSDLILGSEETQYF; CDR3nt: TGTGCCAGCAGTGACCTGATCCTTGGAAGTGAAGAGACCCAGTACTTC; d_gene: .; abundance: many; v_gene: TRBV25-1; j_gene: TRBJ2-5
CDR3aa: CASSVAGTNTGELFF; CDR3nt: TGTGCCAGCAGCGTAGCCGGCACTAACACCGGGGAGCTGTTTTTT; d_gene: .; abundance: many; v_gene: TRBV9; j_gene: TRBJ2-2
CDR3aa: CASSPFGTRNTEAFF; CDR3nt: TGTGCCAGCAGCCCCTTCGGGACAAGGAACACTGAAGCTTTCTTT; d_gene: .; abundance: many; v_gene: TRBV7-9; j_gene: TRBJ1-1
CDR3aa: CASSLAGLLDQPQHF; CDR3nt: TGCGCCAGCAGCTTGGCAGGGTTGCTGGATCAGCCCCAGCATTTT; d_gene: .; abundance: .; v_gene: TRBV5-1; j_gene: TRBJ1-5
CDR3aa: CSEARDREETQYF; CDR3nt: TGCAGCGAGGCCCGGGACAGGGAAGAGACCCAGTACTTC; d_gene: TRBD1; abundance: .; v_gene: TRBV29-1; j_gene: TRBJ2-5
CDR3aa: CASSPIAGASYNEQFF; CDR3nt: TGCGCCAGCAGCCCGATAGCGGGAGCTAGCTACAATGAGCAGTTCTTC; d_gene: TRBD2; abundance: many; v_gene: TRBV5-1; j_gene: TRBJ2-1